These 7 T cell receptor beta chains originate from one sample sequenced in a study of blood T cell repertoires in COVID-19. Data came from immunoSEQ multiplex PCR; TCRdb stores just in-frame clones and leaves some out. The repertoire holds about 280,000 clones, with roughly 80% as singletons. The sample was PBMCs or T cells enriched from blood (not recorded which). The receptors shown here come from a middle-aged man who had been exposed to COVID-19.

The chain carries TRBV5-4 and TRBJ2-3; D is possibly TRBD1 (5 bases). Trimming shortened V by 4 bases and J by 3 bases, and 9 bases separated the two germline ends. The germline V gene encodes CDR1 SGHNT and CDR2 YYREEE (reference sequence). The CDR3 runs 13 residues. The CDR3 sequence: CASSLPGTDTQYF. For the CDR3, the DNA is TGTGCCAGCAGCCTACCAGGGACAGATACGCAGTATTTT.

V gene TRBV12-5 combines with J gene TRBJ2-1; TRBD1 matches 8 bases. Germline values: CDR1 LGHNT, CDR2 FRNRAP. This CDR3 spans 13 amino acids. V lost 6 bases to trimming and J lost 9 bases; unmatched junction nucleotides: 7. The CDR3 is CASGRLDRGEQFF. The CDR3 DNA is TGTGCTAGTGGACGGCTCGACAGGGGTGAGCAGTTCTTC.

The V and J genes are TRBV18 and TRBJ2-7; 10 bases are a match to TRBD1. CDR3 size: 12 residues. In germline, CDR1 is KGHSH, CDR2 LQKENI. V shed 5 bases, J shed 8 bases, and the junction held 3 bases outside the gene matches. CDR3 coding DNA: TGTGCCAGCTCAGACAGGGGGCCCCAGCAGTACTTC. This gives the protein CASSDRGPQQYF. The variable domain in full, with the rest retrieved from reference TRBV18 and TRBJ2-7, is NAGVMQNPRHLVRRRGQEARLRCSPMKGHSHVYWYRQLPEEGLKFMVYLQKENIIDESGMPKERFSAEFPKEGPSILRIQQVVRGDSAAYFCASSDRGPQQYFGPGTRLTVT.

This clone occurred once. The chain links TRBV27 to TRBJ2-7; 7 bases fit TRBD2. Looked up from germline, CDR1 is MNHEY and CDR2 is SMNVEV (reference sequence). V was clipped by 4 bases and J by 2 bases; unmatched bases: 5. The CDR3 spans 14 residues. CDR3 residues: CASSSPGLAYEQYF. The CDR3 nucleotides read TGTGCCAGCAGTTCCCCCGGACTAGCCTACGAGCAGTACTTC.

This clone was detected once. This chain links TRBV9 with TRBJ2-7; D call uncertain. The CDR3 is made up of 13 amino acids. CDR1 and CDR2 from the germline V gene are SGDLS and YYNGEE. Between the trimmed V and J ends, which lost 4 bases and 5 bases, there was a span of 13 bases. The CDR3: CASSSSPRDEQYF. The DNA of the CDR3 is TGTGCCAGCAGCTCCTCACCTCGAGACGAGCAGTACTTC.

This sequence joins TRBV29-1 and TRBJ2-3; D is uncertain. V dropped 3 bases and J dropped 6 bases, with 7 bases sitting between them. This CDR3 comprises 11 residues. The germline V gene has CDR1 SQVTM and CDR2 ANQGSEA. Here the CDR3 reads CSVDFLDTQYF. Written as DNA, the CDR3 is TGCAGCGTTGATTTCTTGGATACGCAGTATTTT.

This chain's CDR3 is CATSEPGQGFGYTF. In nucleotides, the CDR3 is TGTGCCACCTCTGAGCCGGGACAGGGATTCGGCTACACCTTC. The chain couples TRBV6-6 to TRBJ1-2; 9 bases fit TRBD1. This CDR3 has 14 residues. V shed 10 bases, J shed 8 bases, and the junction held 14 bases outside the gene matches. Germline CDR1 and CDR2: MNHNY and SVGAGI (reference sequence).